This record covers a single TCR beta chain. No antigen is known for it. These data originate in a study of cytomegalovirus exposure and HLA in healthy donors. Study-level results: Associated with cytomegalovirus, according to the listing, were 164 TCR beta chains.

This CDR3 comprises 16 residues. The ends were cut back, 4 bases at V and 1 base at J, with 14 bases in the middle. The germline V gene encodes CDR1 SGHRS and CDR2 YFSETQ. Primers: 60 Vbeta forward and 13 Jbeta reverse. Only in-frame clones appear in the TCRdb table, and some are missing; sequencing was by immunoSEQ multiplex PCR. The top ten hold approximately 3% of the sample, which has around 63,000 clones, approximately 79% seen once. Specimen: PBMCs. V is TRBV5-1 and J is TRBJ2-2; D is perhaps TRBD2 (6 bases). The sequence was obtained from a woman under 40 in good health and CMV-seronegative. The CDR3 is CASSRRLGMNTGELFF. The CDR3 DNA is TGCGCCAGCAGCCGGAGACTAGGGATGAACACCGGGGAGCTGTTTTTT.